Listed below are T cell receptor beta chains from one sample, sequenced in a study of STAT5B mutations in CD4+ large granular lymphocyte leukemia. Assay used: immunoSEQ multiplex PCR; TCRdb lists only in-frame clones, some missing. The sample holds fewer than 50,000 clones, roughly 80% seen once. Sequences were obtained from CD4+ T cells from blood buffy coats. These TCRs come from a human donor in good health. CDR3s include the opening cysteine and the closing phenylalanine or tryptophan. A D gene is named only where the DNA matches it firmly. Not every row has a clone size; where given, it reads once, few, many or a size class.

J	V	size	D	DNA	CDR3
TRBJ2-5	TRBV5-1	-	TRBD1	TGCGCCAGCAGCACCGGGACAGGGGGACATAAAGAGACCCAGTACTTC	CASSTGTGGHKETQYF
TRBJ1-2	TRBV5-5	once	-	TGTGCCAGCAGTTGGGACGGGGTCGGTAACTATGGCTACACCTTC	CASSWDGVGNYGYTF
TRBJ2-5	TRBV2	-	-	TGTGCCAGCACCCAAGGGTCTGGGTACGGAGAGACCCAGTACTTC	CASTQGSGYGETQYF
TRBJ2-5	TRBV11-3	-	TRBD2	TGTGCCAGCAGCTCCCTTGAAGCGGGGTCCAGGACCCAGTACTTC	CASSSLEAGSRTQYF
TRBJ2-1	TRBV9	-	TRBD2	TGTGCCAGCAGCGCCCGTAGCGGGAGGGCAGGGGAGCAGTTCTTC	CASSARSGRAGEQFF
TRBJ1-2	TRBV11-3	-	TRBD1	TGTGCCAGCAGCTTAGATCAGGGGGGCCGCTATGGCTACACCTTC	CASSLDQGGRYGYTF
TRBJ2-7	TRBV10-2	-	TRBD2	TGCGCCAGCAGTGCGGGGGGCTCCTACGAGCAGTACTTC	CASSAGGSYEQYF
TRBJ2-7	TRBV5-1	-	TRBD1	TGCGCCAGCAGCGAGGACAGGGGGACCTACGAGCAGTACTTC	CASSEDRGTYEQYF
TRBJ2-3	TRBV7-3	-	-	TGTGCCAGCAGCCCTGGGACGGGCAGCTACACAGATACGCAGTATTTT	CASSPGTGSYTDTQYF
TRBJ1-2	TRBV6-5	-	-	TGTGCCAGCAGTTACTCGGGGAGGCGCTATGGCTACACCTTC	CASSYSGRRYGYTF
TRBJ2-7	TRBV7-2	-	-	TGTGCCAGCAGCTTAAGGGGGACTTCCGAGCAGTACTTC	CASSLRGTSEQYF
TRBJ2-1	TRBV10-3	-	TRBD1	TGTGCCATCAGTGCCGGGACAGGGAACTACAATGAGCAGTTCTTC	CAISAGTGNYNEQFF
TRBJ2-7	TRBV27	-	-	TGTGCCAGCAGTAAACCAACAGTGTCCTACGAGCAGTACTTC	CASSKPTVSYEQYF
TRBJ1-2	TRBV29-1	-	TRBD1	TGCAGCGCTAGACAGGGGAGGTACTATGGCTACACCTTC	CSARQGRYYGYTF
TRBJ1-4	TRBV19	once	-	TGTGCCAGTACCTCGGGCTTCGCAGGTTCAACTAATGAAAAACTGTTTTTT	CASTSGFAGSTNEKLFF
TRBJ2-1	TRBV7-3	-	TRBD2	TGTGCCAGCAGCCTCGGACTAGCCGGAGGAGGTGAGCAGTTCTTC	CASSLGLAGGGEQFF
TRBJ2-1	TRBV2	-	TRBD2	TGTGCCAGCAGTGAAGCAATAGCGGGGGGGGATGAGCAGTTCTTC	CASSEAIAGGDEQFF
TRBJ2-5	TRBV5-1	-	TRBD2	TGCGCCAGCAGCTTGCTTCCTTTTAGCGGGGGCCGAGAGACCCAGTACTTC	CASSLLPFSGGRETQYF
TRBJ2-3	TRBV5-1	-	-	TGCGCCAGCAGCTTGGACAGGAGCACAGATACGCAGTATTTT	CASSLDRSTDTQYF
TRBJ2-3	TRBV30	-	TRBD2	TGTGCCTGGAGTGTACTATCGCTAGCGGGGACAGATACGCAGTATTTT	CAWSVLSLAGTDTQYF
TRBJ2-7	TRBV9	-	TRBD1	TGTGCCAGCAGCGTAGCTCCGACAGGGGCACACGAGCAGTACTTC	CASSVAPTGAHEQYF
TRBJ1-2	TRBV30	-	TRBD1	TGTGCCTGGGGACAGGGGTATGGCTACACCTTC	CAWGQGYGYTF
TRBJ1-2	TRBV18	-	-	TGTGCCAGCTCACCTCAGACGGCGGAGAGTGGCTACACCTTC	CASSPQTAESGYTF
TRBJ1-5	TRBV18	-	TRBD1	TGTGCCAGCTCACCACGAGGGACAGGGGTAGGCAATCAGCCCCAGCATTTT	CASSPRGTGVGNQPQHF
TRBJ1-5	TRBV6-5	-	-	TGTGCCAGCGCTACCGGGAGAACTAGGGCACAGCCCCAGCATTTT	CASATGRTRAQPQHF
TRBJ2-7	TRBV28	-	TRBD2	TGTGCCAGCAGGTCCCCGGGACTAGCGGGGGGGCCGGCCGAGCAGTACTTC	CASRSPGLAGGPAEQYF
TRBJ1-2	TRBV7-3	once	-	TGTGCCAGCAGCTTATTTGGATCCTATGGCTACACCTTC	CASSLFGSYGYTF
TRBJ2-7	TRBV5-5	-	-	TGTGCCAGCAGCAGAAACAGCCCGACTAACTCCTACGAGCAGTACTTC	CASSRNSPTNSYEQYF
TRBJ1-1	TRBV30	-	-	TGTGCCTGGAGGGAGAACCAGAACACTGAAGCTTTCTTT	CAWRENQNTEAFF
TRBJ2-1	TRBV4-2	-	TRBD1	TGTGCCAGCAGCCAAGAGGGGACCGGGACAGGGGACAATGAGCAGTTCTTC	CASSQEGTGTGDNEQFF
TRBJ2-2	TRBV11-2	-	TRBD1	TGTGCCAGCAGCCCCCGGACGACAGGGGTATTAACCGGGGAGCTGTTTTTT	CASSPRTTGVLTGELFF
TRBJ1-1	TRBV6-5	-	-	TGTGCCAGCAGATACGTGAGGGGGACTGAAGCTTTCTTT	CASRYVRGTEAFF
TRBJ2-1	TRBV7-9	-	-	TGTGCCAGCAGCCAAAAGCGGGTTACAAATGAGCAGTTCTTC	CASSQKRVTNEQFF
TRBJ2-1	TRBV15	-	-	TGTGCCACCAGCAGAGATGGGCAGCACCACAATGAGCAGTTCTTC	CATSRDGQHHNEQFF
TRBJ2-3	TRBV7-3	-	-	TGTGCCAGCAGCGGCCAAGGGCAGGACACAGATACGCAGTATTTT	CASSGQGQDTDTQYF